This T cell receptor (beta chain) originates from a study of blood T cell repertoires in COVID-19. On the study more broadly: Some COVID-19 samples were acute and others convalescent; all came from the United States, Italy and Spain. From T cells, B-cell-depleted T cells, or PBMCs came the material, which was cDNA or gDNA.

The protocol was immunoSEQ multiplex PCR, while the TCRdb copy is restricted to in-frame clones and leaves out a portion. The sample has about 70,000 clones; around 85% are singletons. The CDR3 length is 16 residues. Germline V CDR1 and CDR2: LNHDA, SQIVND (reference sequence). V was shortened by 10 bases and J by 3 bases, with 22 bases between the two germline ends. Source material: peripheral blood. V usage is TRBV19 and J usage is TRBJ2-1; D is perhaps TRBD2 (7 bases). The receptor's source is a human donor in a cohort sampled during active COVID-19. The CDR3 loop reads CAIPQGGGPNYNEQFF. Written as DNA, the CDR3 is TGTGCCATACCCCAAGGCGGGGGCCCTAACTACAATGAGCAGTTCTTC.